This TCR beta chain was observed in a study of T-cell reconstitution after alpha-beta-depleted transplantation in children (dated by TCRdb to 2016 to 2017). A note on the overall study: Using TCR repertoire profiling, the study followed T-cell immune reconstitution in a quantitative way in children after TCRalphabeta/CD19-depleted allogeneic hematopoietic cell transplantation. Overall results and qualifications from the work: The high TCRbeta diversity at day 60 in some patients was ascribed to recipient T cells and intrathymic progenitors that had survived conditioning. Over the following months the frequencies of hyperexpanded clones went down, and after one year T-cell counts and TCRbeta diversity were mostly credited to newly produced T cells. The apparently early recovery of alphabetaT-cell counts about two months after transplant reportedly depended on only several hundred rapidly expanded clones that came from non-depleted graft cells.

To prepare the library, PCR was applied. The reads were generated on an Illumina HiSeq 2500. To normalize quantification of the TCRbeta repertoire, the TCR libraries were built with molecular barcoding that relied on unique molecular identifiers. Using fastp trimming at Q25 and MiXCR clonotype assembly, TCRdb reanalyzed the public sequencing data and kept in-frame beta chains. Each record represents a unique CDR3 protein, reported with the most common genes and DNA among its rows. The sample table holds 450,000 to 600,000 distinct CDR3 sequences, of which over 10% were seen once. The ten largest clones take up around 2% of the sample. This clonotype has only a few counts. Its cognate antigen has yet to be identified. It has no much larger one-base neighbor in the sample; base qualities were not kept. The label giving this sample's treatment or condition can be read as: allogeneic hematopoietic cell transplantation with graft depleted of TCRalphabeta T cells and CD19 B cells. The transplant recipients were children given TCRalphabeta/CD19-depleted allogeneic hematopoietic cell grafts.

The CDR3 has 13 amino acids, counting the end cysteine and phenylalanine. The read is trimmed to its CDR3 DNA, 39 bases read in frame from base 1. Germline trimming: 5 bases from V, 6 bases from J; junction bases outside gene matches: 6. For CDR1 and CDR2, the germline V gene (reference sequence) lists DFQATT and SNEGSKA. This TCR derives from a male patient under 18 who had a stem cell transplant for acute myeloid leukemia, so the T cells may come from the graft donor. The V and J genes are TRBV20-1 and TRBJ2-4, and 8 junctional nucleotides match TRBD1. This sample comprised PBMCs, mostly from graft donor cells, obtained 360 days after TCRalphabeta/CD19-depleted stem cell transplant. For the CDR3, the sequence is CSAFGQGGNIQYF. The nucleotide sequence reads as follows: TGCAGTGCTTTTGGACAGGGTGGAAACATTCAGTACTTC.